These 8 T cell receptor beta chains were sequenced from one sample in a study of cytomegalovirus exposure and HLA in healthy donors (dated by TCRdb to about 2017). Libraries were prepared through the immunoSEQ multiplex PCR assay. What TCRdb holds here is the immuneACCESS table cut down to in-frame rearrangements. Part of the clones is not present; checked against another copy, under half of the missing clones reflect an unresolved V gene, and the others are unexplained. For this sample the table gives about 130,000 clones, of which 95% to 96% were detected only once. Of the sample, 1.7% is held by the ten largest clones. The specimen was PBMCs. The receptors originated from a young man in good health and CMV-seronegative.

V and J are TRBV4-2 and TRBJ2-1; maybe TRBD2 (6 bases). In germline, CDR1 is LGHNA, CDR2 YNFKEQ. CDR3 length: 15 residues. Trimming stripped 2 bases from V and 0 bases from J, with 8 bases between. The CDR3 sequence: CASSQSGGSYNEQFF. CDR3 sequence (DNA): TGTGCCAGCAGCCAATCCGGGGGCTCCTACAATGAGCAGTTCTTC.

V usage is TRBV30 and J usage is TRBJ1-2, with 9 nucleotides matching TRBD1. This CDR3 spans 13 amino acids. Germline V lookup: CDR1 GTSNPN, CDR2 SVGIG (reference sequence). Trimming cost V 3 bases and J 8 bases; bases outside gene matches: 7. This chain's CDR3 is CAWRDRGLEGYTF. CDR3 in DNA: TGTGCCTGGAGGGACAGGGGACTCGAGGGCTACACCTTC.

The chain employs TRBV13 and TRBJ2-7, with 11 nucleotides matching TRBD2. V trimming: 3 bases; J trimming: 6 bases; junction bases outside the gene matches: 1. Germline CDR1 is PRHDT and CDR2 is FYEKMQ (reference sequence). CDR3 size: 13 residues. This CDR3 is CASSFGLAGEQYF. CDR3 sequence (DNA): TGTGCCAGCAGCTTTGGACTAGCGGGCGAGCAGTACTTC. The full variable domain, its missing parts supplied by reference TRBV13 and TRBJ2-7, is AAGVIQSPRHLIKEKRETATLKCYPIPRHDTVYWYQQGPGQDPQFLISFYEKMQSDKGSIPDRFSAQQFSDYHSELNMSSLELGDSALYFCASSFGLAGEQYFGPGTRLTVT.

The J gene is TRBJ2-5, the V gene TRBV18, with 11 positions matching TRBD1. Trimming cost V 5 bases and J 4 bases; bases outside gene matches: 6. This CDR3 region has 15 residues. Germline V gene lookup returns CDR1 KGHSH and CDR2 LQKENI. CDR3 in amino acids: CASSADRGPRETQYF. CDR3 DNA: TGTGCCAGCTCAGCGGACAGGGGGCCTCGAGAGACCCAGTACTTC.

This chain connects TRBV29-1 to TRBJ2-3, with D perhaps matching TRBD1 (5 bases). The CDR3 has 14 residues. Germline loops: CDR1 SQVTM, CDR2 ANQGSEA. V was shortened by 4 bases and J by 2 bases, with 13 bases between the two germline ends. DNA for the CDR3: TGCAGCGTTGGGGCTGCAGGGATCACAGATACGCAGTATTTT. This sequence encodes CSVGAAGITDTQYF.

This clone was seen once. The rearrangement links TRBV27 to TRBJ2-7; 12 positions match TRBD2. The CDR3 covers 15 residues. V shed 4 bases, J shed 4 bases, and the junction held 5 bases outside the gene matches. Germline CDR1 is MNHEY and CDR2 is SMNVEV (reference sequence). CDR3 nucleotides: TGTGCCAGCAGTTCACCGGGACTAGCGGGTTACGAGCAGTACTTC. Its protein is CASSSPGLAGYEQYF.

This chain links TRBV11-3 with TRBJ2-7; 8 bases agree with TRBD2. With V trimmed by 5 bases and J by 3 bases, 6 bases remained unmatched. CDR1 is SGHNT and CDR2 is YENEEA in the germline V gene. This CDR3 is built from 14 residues. CDR3 protein: CASSPGLGGYEQYF. The CDR3 DNA is TGTGCCAGCAGCCCGGGACTAGGTGGCTACGAGCAGTACTTC.

The table lists this clone with a few counts. The rearrangement uses TRBV7-9 and TRBJ2-7; 7 bases are shared with TRBD1. The CDR3 contains 14 residues. The V and J ends lost 5 bases and 4 bases, in that order; junction bases with no gene match: 8. The V gene's germline CDR1 is SEHNR and CDR2 FQNEAQ (reference sequence). CDR3: CASSPDRAPYEQYF. As DNA, the CDR3 is TGTGCCAGCAGCCCCGACAGGGCCCCTTACGAGCAGTACTTC.